This T cell receptor (beta chain) was documented in a study of tumor-infiltrating lymphocytes in primary liver carcinoma. V was pared by 7 bases and J by 5 bases, with 9 bases of the junction left unmatched. The CDR3 consists of 15 residues. The germline CDR1 and CDR2 sequences are MNHEY and SVGEGT. cDNA specific to TCR beta was made from 500 ng of total RNA, with a constant-region primer employed for priming. TCR beta libraries came from three nested multiplex PCR rounds using slightly modified ARM-PCR. The first two PCR rounds used TRBV1-TRBV30 forward primers with a C-beta reverse primer, 10 cycles each. Each CDR3 protein is one row after TCRdb ran MiXCR on the multiplex PCR reads. Altogether approximately 110,000 distinct CDR3 sequences are present, roughly 85% being singletons, with the ten largest covering about 20%. Unsorted bulk tissue (roughly 19-31 mg) underwent RNA and DNA co-extraction.

Overall study results and limits: No more than about 8-24% of top clones could be seen in all five tumor regions.

Concerning this clonotype itself: Its antigen is as yet unknown.

The sequence derives from a man aged 35-49 years with primary liver carcinoma and hepatitis B virus infection. Sequencing was performed on liver tumor tissue from sampling region 3. Subset described: tumor region T3, left-lateral pole. The chain joins TRBV6-2 or TRBV6-3 to TRBJ1-5, with TRBD1 identical over 9 bases. The chain's CDR3 is CASIPWDRVDQPQHF. The CDR3 DNA follows: TGTGCCAGCATCCCATGGGACAGGGTAGATCAGCCCCAGCATTTT.